Following are 4 T cell receptor beta chains from one sample sequenced in a study of yellow fever vaccine responses in identical twins. One entry per CDR3 protein results from TCRdb running MiXCR on the RT-PCR reads. The sample holds about 17,000 distinct CDR3 sequences, roughly 70% seen once. The input for sequencing was T cells from blood (PBMCs), unsorted or a sorted subset (not recorded which), taken before or after yellow fever vaccination (not recorded which). The receptors stem from a woman aged 18-29 years who received the yellow fever vaccine.

V and J are TRBV29-1 and TRBJ1-1, with D perhaps TRBD1 (5 bases). V lost 6 bases, J lost 5 bases, and 19 bases lay in between. The CDR3 is made up of 14 amino acids. CDR1 SQVTM and CDR2 ANQGSEA come from the germline V gene. The DNA of the CDR3 is TGCAGCGTCACGCAAACCGAGGGGAGGACTGAAGCTTTCTTT. It translates to CSVTQTEGRTEAFF. Variable domain in full (rest from reference TRBV29-1 and TRBJ1-1): SAVISQKPSRDICQRGTSLTIQCQVDSQVTMMFWYRQQPGQSLTLIATANQGSEATYESGFVIDKFPISRPNLTFSTLTVSNMSPEDSSIYLCSVTQTEGRTEAFFGQGTRLTVV.

This clonotype was detected once. This chain joins TRBV7-6 and TRBJ1-2, with TRBD1 identical over 11 bases. Looked up from germline, CDR1 is SGHVS and CDR2 is FNYEAQ. The CDR3 is 17 residues long. J was trimmed by 2 bases and V by 2 bases; bases with no gene match: 7. Here the CDR3 reads CASSLHPGTGGNYGYTF. The CDR3 DNA follows: TGTGCCAGCAGCTTACACCCGGGGACAGGGGGAAACTATGGCTACACCTTC. The full variable domain, its missing parts supplied by reference TRBV7-6 and TRBJ1-2, is GAGVSQSPRYKVTKRGQDVALRCDPISGHVSLYWYRQALGQGPEFLTYFNYEAQQDKSGLPNDRFSAERPEGSISTLTIQRTEQRDSAMYRCASSLHPGTGGNYGYTFGSGTRLTVV.

This chain uses TRBV7-9 with TRBJ2-7, with D unresolved. CDR3 length: 15 residues. Per the germline V gene, CDR1 is SEHNR and CDR2 is FQNEAQ (reference sequence). The V end was cut by 4 bases, the J end by 3 bases, with 16 bases between. The CDR3 nucleotides are TGTGCCAGCAGCTCCACGAGTCCGGGCTACTACGAGCAGTACTTC. It yields the protein CASSSTSPGYYEQYF.

The rearrangement uses TRBV18 and TRBJ2-3; D ambiguous. Germline CDR1 KGHSH, CDR2 LQKENI. This CDR3 has 11 residues. V was pared by 3 bases and J by 6 bases, with 4 bases between. The CDR3 nucleotides are TGTGCCAGCTCACCCGTGGATACGCAGTATTTT. Amino acids: CASSPVDTQYF.